Described below is a single TCR beta chain sequence and its context. Primers included in the PCR were 60 Vbeta and 13 Jbeta primers. Only in-frame clones appear in the TCRdb table, and some are missing; sequencing was by immunoSEQ multiplex PCR. The profile shows tens of thousands of clones, 78% of them singletons. This sample is part of a study of cytomegalovirus exposure and HLA in healthy donors. Trimming removed 1 base from V and 11 bases from J; junction bases left unmatched: 14. CDR3 length equals 15 residues. Germline values: CDR1 SGDLS, CDR2 YYNGEE. The sequencing input was PBMCs. The chain recombines TRBV9 with TRBJ1-1; TRBD1 matches 7 bases. This clonotype was obtained from a man aged 18 to 30 in good health and CMV-seropositive. For the CDR3, the DNA is TGTGCCAGCAGCGTATTCGCCGAGGGGGCGACTGGGGCTTTCTTT. As protein: CASSVFAEGATGAFF.